These 8 T cell receptor beta chains share one sample of origin, sequenced in a study of chemoradiotherapy in HPV16-positive cancers. Measured with immunoSEQ multiplex PCR; TCRdb has only the in-frame clones, and not every one. The sample shows some 30,000 clones, 80% of them seen only once. The starting material was blood, obtained from a patient who underwent chemoradiotherapy. The source of these receptors is a human donor with HPV-associated anogenital cancer.

The chain employs TRBV2 and TRBJ2-7; TRBD1 aligns across 12 bases. V lost 7 bases and J lost 5; bases outside the gene matches: 6. Germline V CDR1 and CDR2: SNHLY, FYNNEI. CDR3 size: 14 residues. CDR3 amino acids: CASKAGTGGDEQYF. For the CDR3, the DNA is TGTGCCAGCAAGGCCGGGACAGGGGGCGACGAGCAGTACTTC. Variable domain in full (rest from reference TRBV2 and TRBJ2-7): EPEVTQTPSHQVTQMGQEVILRCVPISNHLYFYWYRQILGQKVEFLVSFYNNEISEKSEIFDDQFSVERPDGSNFTLKIRSTKLEDSAMYFCASKAGTGGDEQYFGPGTRLTVT.

The rearrangement joins TRBV15 to TRBJ1-1; 9 bases fit TRBD1. J was trimmed by 5 bases and V by 4 bases; bases with no gene match: 5. The CDR3 extends over 14 amino acids. Germline V gene lookup returns CDR1 LNHNV and CDR2 YYDKDF (reference sequence). The CDR3 DNA follows: TGTGCCACCAGCACAGGGACAGGGCGGACTGAAGCTTTCTTT. Its translation is CATSTGTGRTEAFF. Using reference TRBV15 and TRBJ1-1 for the parts outside the CDR3, the full variable domain is DAMVIQNPRYQVTQFGKPVTLSCSQTLNHNVMYWYQQKSSQAPKLLFHYYDKDFNNEADTPDNFQSRRPNTSFCFLDIRSPGLGDTAMYLCATSTGTGRTEAFFGQGTRLTVV.

For this clone: Other nucleotide sequences in the sample specify the same CDR3. This chain uses TRBV2 with TRBJ1-2, with D possibly being TRBD1 (6 bases). V was pared by 2 bases and J by 8 bases, with 12 bases between. The germline CDR1 and CDR2 sequences are SNHLY and FYNNEI. There are 13 residues in the CDR3. The CDR3 protein is CASSETGGRGYTF. The CDR3 DNA is TGTGCCAGCAGTGAAACCGGGGGCAGGGGCTACACCTTC. Together with reference TRBV2 and TRBJ1-2, the CDR3 gives the full variable domain: EPEVTQTPSHQVTQMGQEVILRCVPISNHLYFYWYRQILGQKVEFLVSFYNNEISEKSEIFDDQFSVERPDGSNFTLKIRSTKLEDSAMYFCASSETGGRGYTFGSGTRLTVV.

This chain links TRBV7-9 with TRBJ2-7; 8 nucleotides line up with TRBD1. The ends lost 2 bases at V and 2 bases at J; junction bases unmatched: 5. This CDR3 is built from 15 residues. CDR1 and CDR2 (germline): SEHNR, FQNEAQ (reference sequence). This CDR3 is CASSLPTGDPYEQYF. In nucleotides, the CDR3 is TGTGCCAGCAGCTTACCGACAGGGGATCCCTACGAGCAGTACTTC.

The chain combines TRBV11-3 with TRBJ2-3; D is ambiguous. The CDR3 runs 12 residues. Between the trimmed V and J ends, which lost 5 bases and 6 bases, there was a span of 9 bases. Germline CDR1 is SGHNT and CDR2 is YENEEA. CDR3 amino acids: CASSPLSDTQYF. In DNA form, the CDR3 reads TGTGCCAGCAGCCCTCTCAGTGATACGCAGTATTTT.

V usage is TRBV19 and J usage is TRBJ1-2; possibly TRBD1 for D (5 bases). The germline V and J ends were trimmed by 3 bases and 4 bases, with 9 bases remaining between them. This CDR3 has 13 amino acids. Germline values: CDR1 LNHDA, CDR2 SQIVND (reference sequence). The CDR3: CASSIGTSYGYTF. The CDR3 DNA follows: TGTGCCAGTAGTATCGGGACTAGCTATGGCTACACCTTC.

The genes are TRBV11-2 and TRBJ1-2; D uncertain. V was cut by 2 bases and J by 5 bases, with 12 bases left in between. CDR3 length equals 14 residues. Germline CDR1 SGHAT, CDR2 FQNNGV. The CDR3 is CASSLLGGLYGYTF. Here the CDR3 DNA reads TGTGCCAGCAGCTTATTAGGCGGTTTATATGGCTACACCTTC. The full variable domain, its missing parts supplied by reference TRBV11-2 and TRBJ1-2, is EAGVAQSPRYKIIEKRQSVAFWCNPISGHATLYWYQQILGQGPKLLIQFQNNGVVDDSQLPKDRFSAERLKGVDSTLKIQPAKLEDSAVYLCASSLLGGLYGYTFGSGTRLTVV.

This chain joins TRBV7-8 and TRBJ1-5, with D tentatively TRBD1 (5 bases). Per germline, CDR1 SGHVS and CDR2 FQNEAQ. The V end lost 1 base, the J end lost 7 bases, and 8 bases lay between the germline ends. The CDR3 covers 13 residues. Written as DNA, the CDR3 is TGTGCCAGCAGCTTAGTTTGGGACCAGCCCCAGCATTTT. This sequence encodes CASSLVWDQPQHF.